Listed below are T cell receptor beta chains from one sample, sequenced in a study of CD8 T cells in ankylosing spondylitis. A single record per CDR3 protein comes from TCRdb applying MiXCR to the 5' RACE reads. The sample has roughly 40,000 distinct CDR3 sequences, about 4% seen once. The sequenced material came from blood, either unsorted or a sorted T cell fraction (not recorded which). The receptors originated from a female donor with ankylosing spondylitis or in good health (not recorded which). CDR3s include the opening cysteine and the closing phenylalanine or tryptophan. Fields, in order: J gene, V gene, CDR3 protein.

>TRBJ2-7|TRBV9
CASSVGQGGAYEQYF
>TRBJ2-5|TRBV9
CASSVGLGETQYF
>TRBJ1-1|TRBV9
CASSVLTGAGTEAFF
>TRBJ1-1|TRBV9
CASSPTGVRSFF
>TRBJ2-5|TRBV14
CASRGRAQETQYF
>TRBJ2-3|TRBV9
CASSVVGSPTDTQYF
>TRBJ1-2|TRBV9
CASSVESGSTYGYTF
>TRBJ2-7|TRBV9
CASSPRRGSPNRMAEQYF
>TRBJ2-5|TRBV9
CASSFRTGHRETQYF
>TRBJ1-5|TRBV9
CASSVGGNMGQPQHF
>TRBJ2-1|TRBV9
CASSVGETPPNYNEQFF
>TRBJ1-2|TRBV9
CASSVASTPTNYGYTF
>TRBJ2-2|TRBV9
CASSVDRVGATNELFF
>TRBJ2-3|TRBV9
CASSGSRGGGNTDTQYF
>TRBJ2-3|TRBV9
CASSAHDGTDTQYF
>TRBJ2-1|TRBV9
CASSLGGANEQFF
>TRBJ2-1|TRBV9
CASSRGTGLYNEQFF
>TRBJ1-6|TRBV9
CASSARQGLASPLHF
>TRBJ1-2|TRBV9
CASSVEANYGYTF
>TRBJ2-7|TRBV9
CASSPTGTTGEQYF
>TRBJ2-3|TRBV9
CASSVEGRYGVTQYF
>TRBJ2-2|TRBV9
CASSSGTANTGELFF
>TRBJ2-1|TRBV9
CASSVDVEGAEQFF
>TRBJ1-5|TRBV9
CASSVDPNGNQPQHF
>TRBJ2-1|TRBV9
CASSVEGLGEQFF
>TRBJ2-2|TRBV9
CASSVGFTGELFF
>TRBJ2-1|TRBV9
CASSVASIAGGPGNEQFF
>TRBJ1-1|TRBV9
CASSVIATTEAFF
>TRBJ1-2|TRBV9
CASSVDGRAGYGYTF
>TRBJ2-3|TRBV9
CASSEWDSGSTDTQYF
>TRBJ2-3|TRBV9
CASSSDPQDDTQYF
>TRBJ2-5|TRBV9
CASSVAGQHQETQYF
>TRBJ1-2|TRBV9
CASSPRSSGYTF
>TRBJ2-5|TRBV9
CASSATGGTQYF
>TRBJ2-2|TRBV9
CASSPAGGQSGELFF
>TRBJ2-3|TRBV9
CASSVALGTDTQYF
>TRBJ2-6|TRBV9
CASSAWVSGANVLTF
>TRBJ1-1|TRBV9
CASSVRPDMNTEAFF
>TRBJ2-1|TRBV9
CASSAGDSYNEQFF
>TRBJ1-2|TRBV9
CASGREDRVGYGYTF
>TRBJ2-5|TRBV9
CASSVAPSSQETQYF
>TRBJ2-3|TRBV9
CASSVGTAMSTDTQYF
>TRBJ2-7|TRBV9
CASSVVGGGFGEQYF
>TRBJ1-1|TRBV9
CASSPGRQINTEAFF
>TRBJ1-4|TRBV9
CASSAEVGSNEKLFF
>TRBJ1-2|TRBV9
CASSLGQGASYGYTF